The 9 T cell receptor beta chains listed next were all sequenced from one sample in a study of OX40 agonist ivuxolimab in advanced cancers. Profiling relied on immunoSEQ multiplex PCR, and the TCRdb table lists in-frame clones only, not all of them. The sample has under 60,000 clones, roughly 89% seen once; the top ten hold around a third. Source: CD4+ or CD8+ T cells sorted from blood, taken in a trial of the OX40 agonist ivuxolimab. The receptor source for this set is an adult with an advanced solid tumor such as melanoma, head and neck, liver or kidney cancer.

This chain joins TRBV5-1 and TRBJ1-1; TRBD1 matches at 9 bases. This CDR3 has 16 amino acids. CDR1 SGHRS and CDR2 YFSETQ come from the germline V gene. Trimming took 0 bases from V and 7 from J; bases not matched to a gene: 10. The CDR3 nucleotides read TGCGCCAGCAGCTTGGTGACAGGGGGATCCGTCATTGAAGCTTTCTTT. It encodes CASSLVTGGSVIEAFF.

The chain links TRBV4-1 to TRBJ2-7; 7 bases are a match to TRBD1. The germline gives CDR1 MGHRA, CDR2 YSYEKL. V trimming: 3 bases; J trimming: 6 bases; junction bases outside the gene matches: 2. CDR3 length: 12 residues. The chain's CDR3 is CASSQTGSEQYF. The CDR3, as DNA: TGCGCCAGCAGCCAGACAGGGAGCGAGCAGTACTTC.

CDR3 sequence (DNA): TGTGCCAGTACCTTTGCGGGATCCTACGAGCAGTACTTC. It is translated as CASTFAGSYEQYF. The gene calls are TRBV19 and TRBJ2-7; D is perhaps TRBD2 (6 bases). Germline V gene sequence: CDR1 LNHDA, CDR2 SQIVND (reference sequence). V lost 7 bases to trimming and J lost 1 base, with 11 bases between them. The CDR3 has 13 residues.

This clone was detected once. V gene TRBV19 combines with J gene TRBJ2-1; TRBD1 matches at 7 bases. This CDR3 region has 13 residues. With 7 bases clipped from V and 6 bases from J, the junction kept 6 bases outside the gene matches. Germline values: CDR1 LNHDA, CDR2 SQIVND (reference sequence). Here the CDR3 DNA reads TGTGCCAGTAATCGACAGGGTCTCAATGAGCAGTTCTTC. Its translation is CASNRQGLNEQFF.

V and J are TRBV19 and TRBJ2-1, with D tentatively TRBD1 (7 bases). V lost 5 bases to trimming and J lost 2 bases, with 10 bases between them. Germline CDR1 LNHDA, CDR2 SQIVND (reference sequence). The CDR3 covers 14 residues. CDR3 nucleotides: TGTGCCAGTAGTCAGGGGGGCACCTACAATGAGCAGTTCTTC. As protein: CASSQGGTYNEQFF.

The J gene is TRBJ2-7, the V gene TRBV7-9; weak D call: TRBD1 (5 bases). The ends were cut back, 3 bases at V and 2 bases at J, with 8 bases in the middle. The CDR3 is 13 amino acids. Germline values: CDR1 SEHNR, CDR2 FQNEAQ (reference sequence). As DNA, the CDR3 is TGTGCCAGCAGCTTGGCAGGGACCTACGAGCAGTACTTC. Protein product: CASSLAGTYEQYF.

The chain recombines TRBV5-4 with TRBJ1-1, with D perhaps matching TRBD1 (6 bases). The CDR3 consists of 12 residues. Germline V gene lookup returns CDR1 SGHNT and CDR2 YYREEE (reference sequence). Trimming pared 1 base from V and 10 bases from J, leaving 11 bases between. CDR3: CASSLTGAVAFF. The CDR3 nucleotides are TGTGCCAGCAGCTTGACGGGGGCGGTAGCTTTCTTT.

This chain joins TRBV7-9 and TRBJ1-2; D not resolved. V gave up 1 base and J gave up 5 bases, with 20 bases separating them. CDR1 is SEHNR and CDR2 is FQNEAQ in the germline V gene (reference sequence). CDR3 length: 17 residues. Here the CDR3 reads CASSLGEGTTEIYGYTF. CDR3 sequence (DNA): TGTGCCAGCAGCTTAGGGGAGGGAACCACCGAAATATATGGCTACACCTTC.

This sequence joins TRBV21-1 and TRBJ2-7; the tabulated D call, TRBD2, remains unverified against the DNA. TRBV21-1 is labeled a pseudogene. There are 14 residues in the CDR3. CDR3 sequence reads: CASSKGGGSYEQYF. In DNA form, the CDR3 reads TGTGCCAGCAGCAAAGGAGGAGGGTCTTACGAGCAGTACTTC.